A single T cell receptor beta chain is shown here with its context. The ends lost 4 bases at V and 7 bases at J; junction bases unmatched: 10. Germline values: CDR1 SGHVS, CDR2 FNYEAQ. This CDR3 comprises 17 residues. Authors' processing steps: Reference gene primer amplification gave estimated nucleated cell counts. Assay used: immunoSEQ multiplex PCR; TCRdb lists only in-frame clones, some missing. Clone size and the V and J calls come from that table; the DNA yielded D and trimming. Found here are approximately 99,000 clones, 88% of them singletons; the top ten hold approximately 2.5%. This record comes from a study of blood T cell repertoires in COVID-19. The wider study: Samples of COVID-19 (acute and convalescent) were obtained from the United States, Italy and Spain. The analysed material was cDNA or gDNA that came from T cells, B-cell-depleted T cells, or PBMCs.

The chain has TRBV7-6 and TRBJ2-3; 14 bases match TRBD2. This receptor was taken from a human donor in a cohort sampled during active COVID-19. The sample comprised peripheral blood. The CDR3 sequence: CASSSLTSGGAMNTQYF. The CDR3 DNA reads TGTGCCAGCAGCTCTCTGACTAGCGGGGGGGCCATGAATACGCAGTATTTT.